One and the same sample provided the 13 T cell receptor beta chains below, sequenced in a study of blood T cell repertoires in COVID-19. Sequencing used immunoSEQ multiplex PCR; TCRdb keeps in-frame clones, though not all of them. This table holds a few hundred thousand clones, about 91% found once. Sequencing used peripheral blood. The receptors were sampled from a woman aged 25 to 39 with COVID-19, enrolled during active disease.

The CDR3 bases are TGTGCCACCAGCAGAGGGGCCCGACGGAAGAACACTGAAGCTTTCTTT. This translates into CATSRGARRKNTEAFF. The chain employs TRBV15 and TRBJ1-1, with D uncertain. Trimming took 1 base from V and 1 from J, leaving 13 bases between them. Per germline, CDR1 LNHNV and CDR2 YYDKDF (reference sequence). The CDR3 is 16 amino acids.

V and J are TRBV20-1 and TRBJ1-2, with 7 bases lining up with TRBD1. With 3 bases clipped from V and 1 base from J, the junction kept 5 bases outside the gene matches. CDR3 size: 14 residues. Germline V lookup: CDR1 DFQATT, CDR2 SNEGSKA (reference sequence). CDR3 region: CSASMGQFNYGYTF. DNA of the CDR3: TGCAGTGCTAGTATGGGACAGTTTAACTATGGCTACACCTTC.

The count of this clone is one. The chain carries TRBV6-6 and TRBJ2-1, with 13 bases matching TRBD2. CDR3 length: 16 residues. The ends lost 2 bases at V and 5 bases at J; junction bases unmatched: 3. Germline V gives CDR1 MNHNY, CDR2 SVGAGI (reference sequence). CDR3: CASSYGGTSGNNEQFF. The CDR3 DNA follows: TGTGCCAGCAGTTACGGCGGGACTAGCGGGAACAATGAGCAGTTCTTC.

The chain combines TRBV3-1 (or the pseudogene TRBV3-2) with TRBJ1-3; D unclear. Germline CDR1 reads LGHDT; CDR2 reads YNNKEL (reference sequence). The CDR3 has 17 amino acids. V was clipped by 0 bases and J by 0 bases, with 12 bases between them. The CDR3 bases are TGTGCCAGCAGCCAAGATATCGGGTGCCTCTCTGGAAACACCATATATTTT. The encoded protein is CASSQDIGCLSGNTIYF.

The chain carries TRBV6-5 and TRBJ1-4; TRBD1 aligns across 8 bases. This CDR3 region has 13 residues. After removal of 2 bases from V and 7 bases from J, the junction contained 0 bases not matched to a gene. Germline V gives CDR1 MNHEY, CDR2 SVGAGI. The CDR3 nucleotides read TGTGCCAGCAGTTACACAGGGGGTGAAAAACTGTTTTTT. Its protein is CASSYTGGEKLFF.

This rearrangement joins TRBV6-5 to TRBJ2-5, with TRBD1 matching over 7 bases. Losses at the gene ends were 4 bases for V and 3 bases for J; bases not matched to a gene: 5. The CDR3 sequence is 14 residues long. Germline CDR1 reads MNHEY; CDR2 reads SVGAGI. The CDR3 here is CASSFGQVKETQYF. The CDR3, as DNA: TGTGCCAGCAGTTTTGGACAGGTGAAAGAGACCCAGTACTTC.

V and J are TRBV14 and TRBJ2-7; 8 nucleotides match TRBD2. The germline V gene has CDR1 SGHDN and CDR2 FVKESK. The CDR3 runs to 14 residues. V dropped 6 bases and J dropped 4; count of bases not matched to a gene: 8. CDR3 coding DNA: TGTGCCAGCAGTGAAAGCGGGGGAAGGTACGAGCAGTACGTC. As protein: CASSESGGRYEQYV.

The chain couples TRBV6-5 to TRBJ1-1, with 7 bases aligning to TRBD1. After removal of 7 bases from V and 2 bases from J, the junction contained 4 bases not matched to a gene. Germline CDR1 reads MNHEY; CDR2 reads SVGAGI. CDR3 length: 13 amino acids. CDR3 sequence reads: CASTRDSNTEAFF. The CDR3 DNA follows: TGTGCCAGCACCCGGGACAGTAACACTGAAGCTTTCTTT.

The chain has TRBV29-1 and TRBJ2-1; weak D call: TRBD1 (8 bases). Germline-derived CDR1 and CDR2 are SQVTM and ANQGSEA. The length of the CDR3 is 14 residues. V dropped 5 bases and J dropped 5 bases, with 16 bases sitting between them. CDR3 bases: TGCAGCGTTAGAAGACAGGGGAGGGACAATGAGCAGTTCTTC. Residues: CSVRRQGRDNEQFF.

The rearrangement uses TRBV5-1 and TRBJ2-7; 9 nucleotides line up with TRBD1. V lost 4 bases to trimming and J lost 4 bases; unmatched junction nucleotides: 6. CDR3 length: 14 residues. Germline V gene lookup returns CDR1 SGHRS and CDR2 YFSETQ. The CDR3 sequence is CASSHDRGLYEQYF. In nucleotides, the CDR3 is TGCGCCAGCAGCCATGACAGGGGGTTGTACGAGCAGTACTTC.

This chain uses TRBV18 with TRBJ1-1; tentative D call: TRBD1 (6 bases). The CDR3 sequence is 13 residues long. Looked up from germline, CDR1 is KGHSH and CDR2 is LQKENI. Trimming removed 6 bases at V and 1 base at J, with 9 bases between. The CDR3 DNA is TGTGCCAGCTCCGCGACAGGGAACACTGAAGCTTTCTTT. Its translation is CASSATGNTEAFF. Full variable domain (missing parts from reference TRBV18 and TRBJ1-1): NAGVMQNPRHLVRRRGQEARLRCSPMKGHSHVYWYRQLPEEGLKFMVYLQKENIIDESGMPKERFSAEFPKEGPSILRIQQVVRGDSAAYFCASSATGNTEAFFGQGTRLTVV.

The chain joins TRBV5-4 to TRBJ2-7, with 11 nucleotides matching TRBD2. Trimming took 4 bases from V and 0 from J; bases not matched to a gene: 6. This CDR3 has 16 amino acids. Germline values: CDR1 SGHNT, CDR2 YYREEE (reference sequence). The CDR3 DNA sequence: TGTGCCAGCAGCCGTAGACTAGCGGGGAGCTCCTACGAGCAGTACGTC. This codes for CASSRRLAGSSYEQYV.

This clone was found many times. This chain joins TRBV4-1 and TRBJ1-2; TRBD1 agrees at 9 bases. Germline lookup yields CDR1 MGHRA and CDR2 YSYEKL. Trimming removed 5 bases from V and 4 bases from J; junction bases left unmatched: 2. The CDR3 extends over 13 amino acids. Written as DNA, the CDR3 is TGCGCCAGCAGCGAGACAGGGGGCTATGGCTACACCTTC. As protein: CASSETGGYGYTF.